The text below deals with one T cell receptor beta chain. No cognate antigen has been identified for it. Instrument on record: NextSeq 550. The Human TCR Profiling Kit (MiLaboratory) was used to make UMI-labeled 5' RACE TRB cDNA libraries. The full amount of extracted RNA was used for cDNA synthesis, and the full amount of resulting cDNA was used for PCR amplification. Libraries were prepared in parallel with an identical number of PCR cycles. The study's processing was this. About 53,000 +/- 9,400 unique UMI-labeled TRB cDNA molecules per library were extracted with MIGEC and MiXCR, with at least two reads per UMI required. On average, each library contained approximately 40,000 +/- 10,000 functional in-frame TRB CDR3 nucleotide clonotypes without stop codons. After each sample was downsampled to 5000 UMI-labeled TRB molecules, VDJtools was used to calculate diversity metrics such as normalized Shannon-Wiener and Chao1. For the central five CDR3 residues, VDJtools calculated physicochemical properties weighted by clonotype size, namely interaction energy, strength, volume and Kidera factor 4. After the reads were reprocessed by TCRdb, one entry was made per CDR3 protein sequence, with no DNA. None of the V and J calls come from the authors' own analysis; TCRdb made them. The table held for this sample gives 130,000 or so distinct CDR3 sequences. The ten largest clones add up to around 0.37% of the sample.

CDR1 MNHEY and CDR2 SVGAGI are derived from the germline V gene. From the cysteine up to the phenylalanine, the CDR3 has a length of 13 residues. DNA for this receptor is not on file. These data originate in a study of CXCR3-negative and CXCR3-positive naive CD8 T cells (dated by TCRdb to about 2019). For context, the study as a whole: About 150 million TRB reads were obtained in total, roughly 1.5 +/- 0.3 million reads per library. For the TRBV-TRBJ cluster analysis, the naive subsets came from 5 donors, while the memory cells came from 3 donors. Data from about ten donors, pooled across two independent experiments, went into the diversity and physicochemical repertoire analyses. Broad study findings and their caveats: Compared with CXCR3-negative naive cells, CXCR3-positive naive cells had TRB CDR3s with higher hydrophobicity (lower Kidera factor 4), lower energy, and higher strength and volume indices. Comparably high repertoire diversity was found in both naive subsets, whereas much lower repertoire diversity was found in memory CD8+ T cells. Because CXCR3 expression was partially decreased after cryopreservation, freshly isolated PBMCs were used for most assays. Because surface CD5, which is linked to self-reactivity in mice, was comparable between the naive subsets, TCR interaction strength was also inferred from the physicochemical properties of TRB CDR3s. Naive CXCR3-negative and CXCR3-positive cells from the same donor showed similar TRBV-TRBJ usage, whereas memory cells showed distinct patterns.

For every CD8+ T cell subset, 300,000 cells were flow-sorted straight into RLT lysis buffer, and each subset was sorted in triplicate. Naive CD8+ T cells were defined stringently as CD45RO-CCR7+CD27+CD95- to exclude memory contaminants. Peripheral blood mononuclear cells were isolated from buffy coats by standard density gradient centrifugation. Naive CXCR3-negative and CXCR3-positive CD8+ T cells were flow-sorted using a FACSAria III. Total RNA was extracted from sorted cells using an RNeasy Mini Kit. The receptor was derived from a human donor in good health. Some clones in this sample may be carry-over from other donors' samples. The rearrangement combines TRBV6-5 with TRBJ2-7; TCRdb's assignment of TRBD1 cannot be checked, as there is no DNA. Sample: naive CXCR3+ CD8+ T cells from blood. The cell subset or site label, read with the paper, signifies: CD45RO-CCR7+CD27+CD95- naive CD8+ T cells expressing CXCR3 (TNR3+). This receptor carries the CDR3 CASTYRDGYEQYF.